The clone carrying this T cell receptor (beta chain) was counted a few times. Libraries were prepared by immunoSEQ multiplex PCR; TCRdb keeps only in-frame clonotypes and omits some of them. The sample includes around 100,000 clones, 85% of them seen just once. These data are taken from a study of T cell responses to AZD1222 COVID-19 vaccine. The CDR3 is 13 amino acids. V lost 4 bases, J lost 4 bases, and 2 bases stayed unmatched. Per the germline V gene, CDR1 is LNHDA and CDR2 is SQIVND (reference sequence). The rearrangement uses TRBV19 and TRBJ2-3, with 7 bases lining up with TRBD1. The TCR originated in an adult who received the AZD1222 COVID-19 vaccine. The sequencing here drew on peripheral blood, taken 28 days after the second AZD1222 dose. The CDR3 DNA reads TGTGCCAGTAGTAAACAGGGGTCAGATACGCAGTATTTT. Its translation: CASSKQGSDTQYF.